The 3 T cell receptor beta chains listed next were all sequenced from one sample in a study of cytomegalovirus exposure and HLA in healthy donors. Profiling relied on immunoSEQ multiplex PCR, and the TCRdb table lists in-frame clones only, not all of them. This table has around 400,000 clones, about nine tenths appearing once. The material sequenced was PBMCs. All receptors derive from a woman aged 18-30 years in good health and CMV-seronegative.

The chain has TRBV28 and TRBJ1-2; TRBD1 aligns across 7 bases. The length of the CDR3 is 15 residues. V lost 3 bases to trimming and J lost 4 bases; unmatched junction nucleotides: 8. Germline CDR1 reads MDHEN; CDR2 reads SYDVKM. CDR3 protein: CASSFDRERSYGYTF. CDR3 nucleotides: TGTGCCAGCAGTTTCGACAGGGAGCGGAGCTATGGCTACACCTTC.

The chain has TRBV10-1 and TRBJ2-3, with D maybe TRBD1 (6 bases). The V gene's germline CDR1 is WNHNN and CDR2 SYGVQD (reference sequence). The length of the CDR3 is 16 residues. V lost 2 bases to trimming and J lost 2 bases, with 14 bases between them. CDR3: CASSEGSGAHTDTQYF. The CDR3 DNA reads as TGCGCCAGCAGTGAGGGGTCAGGGGCACACACAGATACGCAGTATTTT.

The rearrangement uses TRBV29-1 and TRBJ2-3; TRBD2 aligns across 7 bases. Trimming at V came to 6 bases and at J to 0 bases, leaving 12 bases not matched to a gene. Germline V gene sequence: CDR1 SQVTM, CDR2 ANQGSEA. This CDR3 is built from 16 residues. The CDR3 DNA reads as TGCAGCGTGGCCGGTAGGGGTAGCGGGAGCACAGATACGCAGTATTTT. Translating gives CSVAGRGSGSTDTQYF.